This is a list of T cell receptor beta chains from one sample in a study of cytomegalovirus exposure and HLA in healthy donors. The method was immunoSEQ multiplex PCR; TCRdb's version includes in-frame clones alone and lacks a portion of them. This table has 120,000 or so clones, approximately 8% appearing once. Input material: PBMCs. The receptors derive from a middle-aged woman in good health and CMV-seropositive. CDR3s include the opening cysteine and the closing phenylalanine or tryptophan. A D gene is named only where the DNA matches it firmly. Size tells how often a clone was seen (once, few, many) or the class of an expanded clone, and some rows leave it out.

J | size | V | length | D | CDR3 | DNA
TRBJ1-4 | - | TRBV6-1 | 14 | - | CASSERGLDEKLFF | TGTGCCAGCAGTGAGCGGGGGCTGGATGAAAAACTGTTTTTT
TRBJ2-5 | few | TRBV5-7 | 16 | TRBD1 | CASSYIRDRWQETQYF | TGTGCCAGCAGTTACATACGGGACAGGTGGCAAGAGACCCAGTACTTC
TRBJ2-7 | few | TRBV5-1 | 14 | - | CASSPSDSFYEQYF | TGCGCCAGCAGCCCCTCGGACAGTTTCTACGAGCAGTACTTC
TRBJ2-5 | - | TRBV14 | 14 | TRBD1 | CASSHLGQQETQYF | TGTGCCAGCAGCCACTTGGGACAGCAAGAGACCCAGTACTTC
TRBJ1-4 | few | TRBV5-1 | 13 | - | CASRPEGREKLFF | TGCGCCAGCCGTCCGGAGGGTAGGGAAAAACTGTTTTTT
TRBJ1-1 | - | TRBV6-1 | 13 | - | CASSGLRDSEAFF | TGTGCCAGCAGTGGACTCAGGGATTCTGAAGCTTTCTTT
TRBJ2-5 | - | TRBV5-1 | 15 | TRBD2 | CASSLDGGVGETQYF | TGCGCCAGCAGCTTGGACGGGGGGGTAGGAGAGACCCAGTACTTC
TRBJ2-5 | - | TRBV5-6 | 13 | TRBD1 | CASGTGGRETQYF | TGTGCCAGCGGGACAGGGGGCAGAGAGACCCAGTACTTC
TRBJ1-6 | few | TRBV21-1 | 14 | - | CASRKRGNNSHLHF | TGTGCCAGCAGAAAACGGGGTAATAATTCACACCTCCACTTT
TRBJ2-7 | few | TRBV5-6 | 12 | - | CASSPQGYEQYF | TGTGCCAGCAGCCCGCAGGGCTACGAGCAGTACTTC
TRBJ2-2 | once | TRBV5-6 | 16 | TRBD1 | CASSPRTGEETGELFF | TGTGCCAGCAGCCCCCGGACAGGGGAGGAAACCGGGGAGCTGTTTTTT
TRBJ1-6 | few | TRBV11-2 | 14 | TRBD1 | CASSFGQGWSPLHF | TGTGCCAGCAGCTTTGGACAGGGGTGGTCACCCCTCCACTTT
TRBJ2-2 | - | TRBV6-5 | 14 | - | CASSYGAGTGELFF | TGTGCCAGCAGTTATGGGGCTGGTACCGGGGAGCTGTTTTTT
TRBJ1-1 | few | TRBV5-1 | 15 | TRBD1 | CASSLLGTGATEAFF | TGCGCCAGCAGCTTGTTGGGGACAGGGGCCACTGAAGCTTTCTTT
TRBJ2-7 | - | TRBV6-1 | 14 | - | CASSEDRVIYEQYF | TGTGCCAGCAGTGAAGACAGGGTAATCTACGAGCAGTACTTC
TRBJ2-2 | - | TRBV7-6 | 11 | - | CASTSGHRAVF | TGTGCCAGCACCTCGGGACATAGAGCTGTTTTT
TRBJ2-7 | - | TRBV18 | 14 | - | CASSPPVDSYEQYF | TGTGCCAGCTCACCTCCGGTGGACTCCTACGAGCAGTACTTC
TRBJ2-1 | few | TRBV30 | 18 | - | CAWSSAGGLGSSGNEQFF | TGTGCCTGGAGTTCTGCAGGGGGGCTAGGTAGTAGTGGAAATGAGCAGTTCTTC
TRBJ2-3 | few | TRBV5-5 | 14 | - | CASSQGGSRDTQYF | TGTGCCAGCAGCCAGGGTGGTAGCAGAGATACGCAGTATTTT
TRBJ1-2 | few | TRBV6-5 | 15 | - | CASRRDPGGLYGYTF | TGTGCCAGCAGACGCGACCCGGGGGGACTCTATGGCTACACCTTC
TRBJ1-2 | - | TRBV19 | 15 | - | CASSIDPTGIYGYTF | TGTGCCAGTAGTATAGATCCAACAGGGATCTATGGCTACACCTTC
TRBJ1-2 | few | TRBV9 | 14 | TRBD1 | CASSLQGQADGYTF | TGTGCCAGCAGCCTTCAAGGACAGGCGGATGGCTACACCTTC
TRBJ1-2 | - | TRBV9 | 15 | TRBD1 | CASSTRQGINYGYTF | TGTGCCAGCAGCACCCGACAGGGGATTAACTATGGCTACACCTTC
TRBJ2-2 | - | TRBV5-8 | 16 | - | CASSFRGTANTGELFF | TGTGCCAGCAGCTTTCGCGGGACAGCGAACACCGGGGAGCTGTTTTTT
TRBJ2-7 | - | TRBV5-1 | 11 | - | CASSFRDEQYF | TGCGCCAGCAGCTTCAGGGACGAGCAGTACTTC
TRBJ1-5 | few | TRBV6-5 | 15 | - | CASSYSNEGDQPQHF | TGTGCCAGCAGTTACTCGAATGAGGGGGATCAGCCCCAGCATTTT
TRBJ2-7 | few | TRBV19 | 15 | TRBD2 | CASSLAGGSSYEQYF | TGTGCCAGTAGCCTAGCGGGGGGCTCATCCTACGAGCAGTACTTC
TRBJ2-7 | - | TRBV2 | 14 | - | CASSAGSGGYEQYF | TGTGCCAGCAGTGCCGGGTCAGGGGGGTACGAGCAGTACTTC
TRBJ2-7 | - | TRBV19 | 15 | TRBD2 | CASSIGGTIIYEQYF | TGTGCCAGTAGTATAGGGGGGACTATCATCTACGAGCAGTACTTC
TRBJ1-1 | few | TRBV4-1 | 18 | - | CASSQDRGGGSVGTEAFF | TGCGCCAGCAGCCAAGATCGGGGAGGGGGAAGTGTGGGCACTGAAGCTTTCTTT
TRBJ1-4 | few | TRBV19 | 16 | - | CASRAGRFATNEKLFF | TGTGCCAGTAGAGCTGGGAGATTTGCAACTAATGAAAAACTGTTTTTT
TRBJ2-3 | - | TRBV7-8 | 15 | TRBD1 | CASSQDRGGTDTQYF | TGTGCCAGCAGCCAGGACAGGGGAGGCACAGATACGCAGTATTTT
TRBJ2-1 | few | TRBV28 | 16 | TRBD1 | CASSFGTGGLNNEQFF | TGTGCCAGCAGTTTCGGTACAGGGGGCCTGAACAATGAGCAGTTCTTC
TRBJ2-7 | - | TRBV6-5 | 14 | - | CATLDSLSSYEQYF | TGTGCCACACTAGATAGTCTCAGCTCCTACGAGCAGTACTTC
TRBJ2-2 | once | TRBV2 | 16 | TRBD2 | CASSGLAGGGTGELFF | TGTGCCAGCAGTGGACTAGCGGGGGGGGGCACCGGGGAGCTGTTTTTT
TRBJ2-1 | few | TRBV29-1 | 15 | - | CSVEGQGFSYNEQFF | TGCAGCGTAGAAGGTCAGGGATTCTCCTACAATGAGCAGTTCTTC
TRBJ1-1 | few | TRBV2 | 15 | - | CASSWSRAMNTEAFF | TGTGCCAGCAGCTGGAGCAGGGCGATGAACACTGAAGCTTTCTTT
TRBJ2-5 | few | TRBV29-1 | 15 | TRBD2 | CSVGRLAESLETQYF | TGCAGCGTGGGGAGGCTAGCGGAATCATTGGAGACCCAGTACTTC
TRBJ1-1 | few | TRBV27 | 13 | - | CASRPTGMAEAFF | TGTGCCAGCAGACCTACAGGGATGGCTGAAGCTTTCTTT
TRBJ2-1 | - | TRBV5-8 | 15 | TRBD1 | CASSLGQGGYNEQFF | TGTGCCAGCAGCTTGGGACAGGGGGGGTACAATGAGCAGTTCTTC
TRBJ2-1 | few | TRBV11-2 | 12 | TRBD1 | CASSWGTGQGFF | TGTGCCAGCAGTTGGGGGACAGGCCAGGGGTTCTTC
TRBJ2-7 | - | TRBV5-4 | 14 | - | CASSLDSGPYEQYF | TGTGCCAGCAGCTTGGATTCAGGGCCCTACGAGCAGTACTTC
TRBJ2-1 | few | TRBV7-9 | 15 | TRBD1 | CASSFSGQVGNEQFF | TGTGCCAGCAGCTTTTCGGGACAGGTGGGGAATGAGCAGTTCTTC
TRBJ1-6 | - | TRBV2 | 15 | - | CASSPTGIRGSPLHF | TGTGCCAGCAGTCCGACAGGTATCCGGGGTTCACCCCTCCACTTT
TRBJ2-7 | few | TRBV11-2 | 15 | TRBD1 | CASSSLKGAPYEQYF | TGTGCCAGCAGTTCGTTGAAGGGGGCTCCCTACGAGCAGTACTTC
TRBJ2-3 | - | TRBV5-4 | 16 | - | CASTSGGKSRPDTQYF | TGTGCCAGCACCTCCGGCGGAAAGTCTCGTCCAGATACGCAGTATTTT
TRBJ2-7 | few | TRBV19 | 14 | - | CASSPQRSSYEQYF | TGTGCCAGTAGTCCCCAGCGGAGCTCCTACGAGCAGTACTTC
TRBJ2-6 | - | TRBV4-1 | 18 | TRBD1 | CASSRKTGGSGGANVLTF | TGCGCCAGCAGCCGAAAGACAGGGGGCTCTGGTGGGGCCAACGTCCTGACTTTC
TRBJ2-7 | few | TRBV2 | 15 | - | CASSGQGGDTREQYF | TGTGCCAGCAGTGGTCAGGGGGGTGACACGAGGGAGCAGTACTTC
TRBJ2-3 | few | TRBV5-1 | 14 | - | CASSQDSGTDTQYF | TGCGCCAGCAGCCAGGACAGCGGCACAGATACGCAGTATTTT
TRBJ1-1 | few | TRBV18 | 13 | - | CASSPDSNTEAFF | TGTGCCAGCTCACCCGACAGTAACACTGAAGCTTTCTTT
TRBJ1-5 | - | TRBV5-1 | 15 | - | CASSLGVESNQPQHF | TGCGCCAGCAGCTTGGGGGTGGAGAGCAATCAGCCCCAGCATTTT
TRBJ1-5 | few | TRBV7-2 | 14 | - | CASSPSRILPAQHF | TGTGCCAGCAGCCCCTCCAGGATCCTCCCGGCCCAGCATTTT
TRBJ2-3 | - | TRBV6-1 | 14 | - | CASSDTGITDTQYF | TGTGCCAGCAGTGATACGGGGATCACAGATACGCAGTATTTT
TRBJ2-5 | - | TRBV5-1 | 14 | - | CASSLITEQETQYF | TGCGCCAGCAGCTTGATAACAGAACAAGAGACCCAGTACTTC
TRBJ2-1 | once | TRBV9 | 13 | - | CASSDRTDNEQFF | TGTGCCAGCAGCGATAGGACAGACAATGAGCAGTTCTTC